The clone carrying this TCR beta chain turned up a few times. Its cognate antigen is unknown. Sorting of CD4+ naive, central memory, regulatory and stem cell-like memory cells was performed via CD45RO/CCR7/CD25/CD127/CD95/CD27. The CDR3 is made up of 13 amino acids. CDR1 SGHDT and CDR2 YYEEEE come from the germline V gene. V was cut by 3 bases and J by 7 bases, with 11 bases left in between. This entry belongs to a study of beta chain features in type 1 diabetes. Study results and caveats: For TCRB rearrangement, an influence of HLA type remained unresolved here. Across all four CD4+ subsets, people with type 1 diabetes showed modestly shorter TCRB CDR3s. Sequencing of cDNA might inflate the share of cells that strongly express TCR.

Of the isolated RNA, all was reverse transcribed, and so the sequenced material was expressed TCRB transcripts. Repertoires were generated with immunoSEQ multiplex PCR, while TCRdb's copy carries only in-frame clones and drops some. The data show about 240,000 clones, around a quarter seen once. The receptor was isolated from a man aged 25 to 40 in good health. This sequence joins TRBV5-6 and TRBJ2-1; no firm D call. Sequenced material: central memory CD4+ T cells from blood. The CDR3 sequence is CASSWGVVNEQFF. The DNA of the CDR3 is TGTGCCAGCAGCTGGGGTGTGGTGAATGAGCAGTTCTTC.